The clone carrying this TCR beta chain has just a few counts. Its antigen is currently unknown. Documented time point: newly diagnosed GD, antithyroid drugs for less than 3 months. After RNA was extracted from PBMCs, the TCR library was made from it. These data are taken from a study of regulatory T cells in long-lasting Graves disease. Study background: For a period under 3 months, newly diagnosed Graves' patients had taken antithyroid drugs.

The CDR3 is made up of 13 amino acids. Trimming left V 5 bases short and J 12 bases short, with 14 bases between. Looked up from germline, CDR1 is SGHAT and CDR2 is FQNNGV. Findings and caveats of the study: Persistent disease preferred TRBV28, TRBJ1-2 and TRBJ2-5.

Library construction for TCR beta used iRepertoire HTBI primers and Arm-PCR of CDR3 regions. A single record per CDR3 protein comes from TCRdb applying MiXCR to the multiplex PCR reads. The data contain under 800,000 distinct CDR3 sequences, approximately 15% of them seen just once; the ten biggest clones take up around a sixth. The same data also went into a second study, on T cells in Graves' hyperthyroidism and ophthalmopathy. That source notes: HTBI primers were employed in a first-round RT-PCR of the TCR CDR3. The model's output predicted ophthalmopathy at a median of roughly 6.9 months prior to onset.

This clonotype originated in a woman in her twenties or thirties with Graves disease. V usage is TRBV11-2 and J usage is TRBJ1-6; a weak D match, TRBD1 (6 bases). Sample: peripheral blood mononuclear cells (PBMCs), taken at new diagnosis, from a patient treated with antithyroid drugs. For the CDR3, the DNA is TGTGCCAGCAGCCGGGACATCCATAGACCCCTCCACTTT. Protein: CASSRDIHRPLHF. Based on the CDR3 plus reference TRBV11-2 and TRBJ1-6, the full variable domain is EAGVAQSPRYKIIEKRQSVAFWCNPISGHATLYWYQQILGQGPKLLIQFQNNGVVDDSQLPKDRFSAERLKGVDSTLKIQPAKLEDSAVYLCASSRDIHRPLHFGNGTRLTVT.